These T cell receptor beta chains were read from a single sample in a study of T-cell reconstitution after alpha-beta-depleted transplantation in children. TCRdb re-derived calls from the PCR reads in MiXCR, one entry per CDR3 protein. The sample has some 500,000 distinct CDR3 sequences, around 16% seen once. The sequenced sample was PBMCs from the stem cell graft donor, obtained from the stem cell graft. The receptors derive from a human donor who donated a stem cell graft to a child with acute lymphoblastic leukemia. CDR3s include the opening cysteine and the closing phenylalanine or tryptophan. The D gene is left open where the match is weak. For some rows the clone size is stated as once, few or many, or as a class when expanded; others skip it.

J: TRBJ2-7
V: TRBV2
size: -
D: TRBD2
CDR3: CASRAGVSYEQYF
DNA: TGTGCCAGCAGAGCGGGAGTCTCCTACGAGCAGTACTTC

J: TRBJ2-7
V: TRBV12-5
size: -
D: -
CDR3: CASGLGKGGEQYF
DNA: TGTGCTAGTGGTTTGGGGAAGGGAGGCGAGCAGTACTTC

J: TRBJ2-5
V: TRBV5-5
size: -
D: TRBD2
CDR3: CASSLGPLVREGQETQYF
DNA: TGTGCCAGCAGCTTGGGACCTCTAGTGAGGGAGGGCCAAGAGACCCAGTACTTC

J: TRBJ1-2
V: TRBV4-2
size: -
D: -
CDR3: CASSQVGVKVQAGRYGYTF
DNA: TGTGCCAGCAGCCAAGTGGGGGTAAAGGTACAAGCCGGTCGCTATGGCTACACCTTC

J: TRBJ2-1
V: TRBV5-1
size: many
D: TRBD2
CDR3: CASSLAGGSNEQFF
DNA: TGCGCCAGCAGTCTAGCGGGAGGCAGCAATGAGCAGTTCTTC

J: TRBJ2-3
V: TRBV7-6
size: few
D: TRBD1
CDR3: CASSLGTGGVTDTQYF
DNA: TGTGCCAGCAGCTTAGGGACAGGGGGCGTTACAGATACGCAGTATTTT

J: TRBJ1-5
V: TRBV7-9
size: -
D: -
CDR3: CASSFARLWDDNQPQHF
DNA: TGTGCCAGCAGCTTTGCCCGGTTGTGGGATGATAATCAGCCCCAGCATTTT

J: TRBJ2-1
V: TRBV6-1
size: -
D: -
CDR3: CASTREGSSYNEQFF
DNA: TGTGCCAGCACCAGAGAAGGGAGCTCCTACAATGAGCAGTTCTTC

J: TRBJ2-3
V: TRBV7-8
size: -
D: TRBD2
CDR3: CASSLEGLAVGGTDTQYF
DNA: TGTGCCAGCAGCTTAGAAGGTCTAGCGGTGGGGGGCACAGATACGCAGTATTTT

J: TRBJ2-1
V: TRBV5-1
size: -
D: -
CDR3: CASSLVQYNEQFF
DNA: TGCGCCAGCAGCTTGGTCCAGTACAATGAGCAGTTCTTC

J: TRBJ1-5
V: TRBV9
size: -
D: TRBD1
CDR3: CAKPRGQRSQPQHF
DNA: TGTGCCAAACCAAGGGGACAGCGCAGTCAGCCCCAGCATTTT

J: TRBJ2-5
V: TRBV24-1
size: -
D: TRBD1
CDR3: CATSGTGHETQYF
DNA: TGTGCCACCAGCGGGACAGGGCACGAGACCCAGTACTTC

J: TRBJ2-3
V: TRBV6-8
size: -
D: TRBD1
CDR3: CASSGRQGCTDTQYF
DNA: TGTGCCAGCAGTGGTCGACAGGGTTGCACAGATACGCAGTATTTT

J: TRBJ2-3
V: TRBV20-1
size: -
D: -
CDR3: CSAPGEATDTQYF
DNA: TGCAGTGCTCCGGGGGAGGCCACAGATACGCAGTATTTT

J: TRBJ2-1
V: TRBV9
size: few
D: TRBD2
CDR3: CASSVVAGASYEQFF
DNA: TGTGCCAGCAGCGTAGTAGCGGGAGCTTCTTATGAGCAGTTCTTC

J: TRBJ2-1
V: TRBV5-6
size: -
D: -
CDR3: CASSWGPATYNEQFF
DNA: TGTGCCAGCAGCTGGGGGCCAGCCACCTACAATGAGCAGTTCTTC